This T cell receptor beta chain was sequenced for a study of identical twins. TCRdb analysed the 5' RACE reads with MiXCR anew, one entry per CDR3 protein. The sample consists of about 720,000 distinct CDR3 sequences, around a sixth of them appearing once. V lost 5 bases to trimming and J lost 13 bases, with 14 bases between them. The CDR3 has 12 residues. This clonotype occurred a few times. These data are also associated with another study on T cells expressing NK-cell markers. According to that study: Out of eight donors sequenced, seven tested HCMV-seropositive and the remaining one seronegative. In a few donors, dominant clonotypes made up about 25-60.1% of CD3+CD56-NKG2C+ cells. Certain NKG2C+ T cell clones were expanded, and their HCMV specificity remained unclear.

The rearrangement links TRBV12-3 or TRBV12-4 to TRBJ2-2; D is ambiguous. This receptor was obtained from a woman under 30 in good health. The sequenced sample consisted of PBMCs. The CDR3 sequence is CASSNLAGGLFF. CDR3 sequence (DNA): TGTGCCAGCAGTAATTTGGCCGGTGGGCTGTTTTTT.